This T cell receptor beta chain came from a study of blood T cell repertoires in COVID-19. Background on the study: The analysed material was cDNA or gDNA that came from T cells, B-cell-depleted T cells, or PBMCs.

In the original analysis: Nucleated cell number was recorded as an estimate derived from reference gene primer amplification. Repertoires were generated with immunoSEQ multiplex PCR, while TCRdb's copy carries only in-frame clones and drops some. The V and J calls and the clone size are those of that table, but D and trimming were determined from the DNA. The sample lists about 170,000 clones, 84% seen once, with approximately 2.5% in the top ten. V lost 0 bases and J lost 8, with 14 bases in between. This CDR3 is 15 amino acids long. Germline CDR1 and CDR2: SGHAT and FQNNGV. Sequencing was done on a sample of peripheral blood. V usage is TRBV11-2 and J usage is TRBJ2-4, with no clear D. This TCR derives from a human donor with acute or convalescent COVID-19. The donor label of this sample is uncertain. DNA for the CDR3: TGTGCCAGCAGCTTAGATGGGCAGGTATCGGACATTCAGTACTTC. It codes for CASSLDGQVSDIQYF.